The 8 T cell receptor beta chains in this list originate from one sample, sequenced in a study of somatic mutations in cytotoxic T cells in rheumatoid arthritis. Clones were read by immunoSEQ multiplex PCR, and TCRdb kept only the in-frame ones, dropping some. This sample has about 16,000 clones, with 60% to 85% found just once. The specimen sequenced was CD8+ T cells sorted from blood. These receptors were collected from an adult with rheumatoid arthritis.

The chain carries TRBV7-6 and TRBJ2-7; 10 bases fit TRBD2. Germline CDR1 reads SGHVS; CDR2 reads FNYEAQ. The CDR3 extends over 17 amino acids. V gave up 5 bases and J gave up 2 bases; unmatched junction bases: 12. The CDR3 reads CASSVTSGGENPYEQYF. Written as DNA, the CDR3 is TGTGCCAGCAGCGTAACCAGCGGGGGGGAAAACCCCTACGAGCAGTACTTC.

This clone is a singleton in its sample. This CDR3 reads CASSRRLAGGRAGELFF. CDR3 DNA sequence: TGCGCCAGCAGCCGTCGACTAGCGGGGGGCCGGGCCGGGGAGCTGTTTTTT. The chain carries TRBV4-1 and TRBJ2-2; 13 bases agree with TRBD2. V lost 4 bases, J lost 6 bases, and 8 bases stayed unmatched. Germline-derived CDR1 and CDR2 are MGHRA and YSYEKL. The CDR3 is 17 amino acids.

The gene calls are TRBV10-3 and TRBJ2-1, with TRBD2 matching 13 bases. The CDR3 loop spans 17 amino acids. The J segment lost 3 bases and the V segment lost 2 bases, leaving 4 bases of the junction unmatched. In germline, CDR1 is ENHRY, CDR2 SYGVKD. The CDR3 sequence is CAISETRTSGGYNEQFF. The CDR3 DNA reads as TGTGCCATCAGTGAGACCCGGACTAGCGGGGGCTACAATGAGCAGTTCTTC.

The gene calls are TRBV7-9 and TRBJ1-3; TRBD1 agrees at 7 bases. After removal of 1 base from V and 4 bases from J, the junction contained 16 bases not matched to a gene. The germline CDR1 and CDR2 sequences are SEHNR and FQNEAQ (reference sequence). This CDR3 is built from 19 residues. DNA of the CDR3: TGTGCCAGCAGCTTAGGCCCCTCGGTCAGGGGGATCCCGGGAAACACCATATATTTT. It yields the protein CASSLGPSVRGIPGNTIYF.

This clone was detected only a few times. V gene TRBV6-5 combines with J gene TRBJ1-1; no clear D gene. Between the trimmed V and J ends, which lost 8 bases and 3 bases, there was a span of 16 bases. The CDR3 runs to 14 residues. The germline V gene encodes CDR1 MNHEY and CDR2 SVGAGI. The CDR3 spells CASLRGFGDTEAFF. Written as DNA, the CDR3 is TGTGCCAGCCTTCGGGGATTCGGTGACACTGAAGCTTTCTTT.

The J gene is TRBJ2-7, the V gene TRBV7-2, with unresolved D. Germline values: CDR1 SGHTA, CDR2 FQGNSA. The CDR3 is 17 amino acids. Trimming stripped 1 base from V and 0 bases from J, with 16 bases between. In DNA form, the CDR3 reads TGTGCCAGCAGCTTAGAGGCATACCGTACTACCTCCTACGAGCAGTACTTC. Translation: CASSLEAYRTTSYEQYF.

This clone showed up just once. J is TRBJ1-6 and V is TRBV19, with 8 bases identical to TRBD1. Trimming at V came to 0 bases and at J to 16 bases, leaving 8 bases not matched to a gene. The CDR3 spans 14 residues. From germline, CDR1 is LNHDA and CDR2 SQIVND (reference sequence). Here the CDR3 reads CASSIDPWDRKLHF. The CDR3 bases are TGTGCCAGTAGTATAGATCCCTGGGACAGGAAGCTCCACTTT.

The chain is built from TRBV6-7 and TRBJ2-2; 13 bases map to TRBD2. TRBV6-7 counts as an open reading frame of uncertain function. The CDR3 consists of 18 residues. The V segment lost 2 bases and the J segment 7 bases; nucleotides outside the gene matches: 10. CDR3 DNA: TGTGCCAGCAGTTACACAACTAGCGGGGGGGCCTTAAGCGGGGAGCTGTTTTTT. Translation: CASSYTTSGGALSGELFF.